The 24 T cell receptor beta chains below were found in one sample sequenced in a study of brain T cells in children with intractable seizures. Sequencing was limited to surgery cases with top T cell transcript signatures in brain tissue. Repertoires were generated with immunoSEQ multiplex PCR, while TCRdb's copy carries only in-frame clones and drops some. Of 5,000 or so clones listed, approximately 90% are singletons. The sample consisted of resected brain tissue, taken at surgery. The receptors originated from a boy less than two years old with focal cortical dysplasia and intractable seizures.

This rearrangement joins TRBV6-4 to TRBJ2-3; D not certain. The CDR3 contains 14 residues. V lost 0 bases and J 1 base, leaving 5 bases between the germline ends. In germline, CDR1 is MRHNA, CDR2 SNTAGT. The CDR3 DNA is TGTGCCAGCAGTGACTCGCAGGGCACAGATACGCAGTATTTT. Amino acids: CASSDSQGTDTQYF.

The chain uses TRBV28 and TRBJ2-1; D unclear. V was cut by 5 bases and J by 0 bases, with 17 bases left in between. Germline assignment: CDR1 MDHEN and CDR2 SYDVKM. The CDR3 totals 17 residues. The CDR3 region has the DNA TGTGCCAGCAGTCCCCTGACCCTACCCAGCTCCTACAATGAGCAGTTCTTC. Protein sequence: CASSPLTLPSSYNEQFF.

The genes are TRBV7-9 and TRBJ1-1, with D maybe TRBD1 (5 bases). V was trimmed by 2 bases and J by 1 base, leaving 17 bases between them. The V gene's germline CDR1 is SEHNR and CDR2 FQNEAQ (reference sequence). The CDR3 spans 17 residues. The CDR3 protein is CASSLFYAGRGNTEAFF. The CDR3 nucleotides read TGTGCCAGCAGCTTATTTTATGCGGGACGGGGGAACACTGAAGCTTTCTTT. The entire variable domain, with the rest obtained from reference TRBV7-9 and TRBJ1-1, is as follows: DTGVSQNPRHKITKRGQNVTFRCDPISEHNRLYWYRQTLGQGPEFLTYFQNEAQLEKSRLLSDRFSAERPKGSFSTLEIQRTEQGDSAMYLCASSLFYAGRGNTEAFFGQGTRLTVV.

J is TRBJ1-1 and V is TRBV30; D gene uncertain. CDR1 is GTSNPN and CDR2 is SVGIG in the germline V gene (reference sequence). V was pared by 2 bases and J by 0 bases, with 16 bases between. The CDR3 covers 16 residues. The CDR3 spells CAWSPPRPGVNTEAFF. As DNA, the CDR3 is TGTGCCTGGAGTCCCCCACGTCCCGGGGTGAACACTGAAGCTTTCTTT.

This chain joins TRBV7-9 and TRBJ2-7, with D possibly matching TRBD1 (5 bases). The germline V gene encodes CDR1 SEHNR and CDR2 FQNEAQ (reference sequence). CDR3 length equals 12 residues. V shed 5 bases and J shed 2 bases, with 7 bases lying between them. The DNA for the CDR3 is TGTGCCAGCAGCCCCAGGGCCTACGAGCAGTACTTC. Translated: CASSPRAYEQYF.

This rearrangement joins TRBV27 to TRBJ1-1, with TRBD1 matching 8 bases. Losses at the gene ends were 5 bases for V and 1 base for J; bases not matched to a gene: 9. The CDR3 covers 16 residues. Germline V gene sequence: CDR1 MNHEY, CDR2 SMNVEV (reference sequence). The CDR3 loop is CASSLGQGWKNTEAFF. The CDR3, as DNA: TGTGCCAGCAGTCTCGGACAGGGTTGGAAGAACACTGAAGCTTTCTTT.

V and J are TRBV6-5 and TRBJ2-5, with 8 bases that match TRBD1. This CDR3 spans 14 amino acids. The V segment lost 6 bases and the J segment 2 bases; nucleotides outside the gene matches: 5. The germline V gene encodes CDR1 MNHEY and CDR2 SVGAGI. CDR3 loop: CASSRGDRQETQYF. The CDR3 DNA is TGTGCCAGCAGCCGTGGGGACAGGCAAGAGACCCAGTACTTC.

This clone has just a few counts. This sequence joins TRBV28 and TRBJ1-6, with TRBD1 matching 9 bases. The germline gives CDR1 MDHEN, CDR2 SYDVKM. This CDR3 region has 15 residues. J lost 10 bases, V lost 2 bases, and 6 bases had no gene match. The CDR3 reads CASSLQQGALSPLHF. In DNA, the CDR3 is TGTGCCAGCAGTTTACAACAGGGGGCTTTATCACCCCTCCACTTT.

The gene calls are TRBV18 and TRBJ2-3, with 8 bases that match TRBD2. Germline V gene data show CDR1 as KGHSH and CDR2 as LQKENI. This CDR3 has 14 residues. Trimming removed 3 bases from V and 5 bases from J; junction bases left unmatched: 4. The CDR3 loop is CASSPEAGVDTQYF. For the CDR3, the DNA is TGTGCCAGCTCACCTGAAGCGGGAGTAGATACGCAGTATTTT.

J is TRBJ2-2 and V is TRBV9; 7 positions match TRBD1. The CDR3 contains 15 residues. With 0 bases clipped from V and 1 base from J, the junction kept 0 bases outside the gene matches. Germline V lookup: CDR1 SGDLS, CDR2 YYNGEE. Here the CDR3 DNA reads TGTGCCAGCAGCGTAGGGACAGGGAACACCGGGGAGCTGTTTTTT. As protein: CASSVGTGNTGELFF.

The V call is TRBV6-1, the J call TRBJ1-3; TRBD1 is a possible D gene (5 bases). V lost 3 bases and J lost 0, with 9 bases in between. The CDR3 is made up of 15 amino acids. Germline CDR1 MNHNS, CDR2 SASEGT. CDR3 sequence reads: CASSDRVLSGNTIYF. CDR3 coding DNA: TGTGCCAGCAGTGACAGGGTACTCTCTGGAAACACCATATATTTT.

The rearrangement links TRBV20-1 to TRBJ2-7; D is unclear. The CDR3 length is 14 residues. Germline V gives CDR1 DFQATT, CDR2 SNEGSKA (reference sequence). V shed 3 bases and J shed 3 bases, with 15 bases lying between them. For the CDR3, the DNA is TGCAGTGCTAGTCCCGACATATACAACTACGAGCAGTACTTC. Protein product: CSASPDIYNYEQYF.

J is TRBJ1-1 and V is TRBV27, with 8 bases lining up with TRBD1. V dropped 4 bases and J dropped 1; count of bases not matched to a gene: 8. Germline V CDR1 and CDR2: MNHEY, SMNVEV (reference sequence). The CDR3 spans 16 residues. CDR3 in DNA: TGTGCCAGCAGTTCTCGACAGGGGCCTGGGAACACTGAAGCTTTCTTT. Its protein product is CASSSRQGPGNTEAFF.

The CDR3 reads CASSLIGLAASLKETQYF. The CDR3 DNA follows: TGTGCCAGCAGCTTAATTGGGTTGGCTGCCTCGTTAAAAGAGACCCAGTACTTC. V and J are TRBV7-8 and TRBJ2-5; D is unresolved. The CDR3 length is 18 residues. The V gene lost 2 bases and the J gene lost 3 bases, with 22 bases spanning the gap. Germline CDR1 reads SGHVS; CDR2 reads FQNEAQ. Supplemented by reference TRBV7-8 and TRBJ2-5, the full variable domain reads GAGVSQSPRYKVAKRGQDVALRCDPISGHVSLFWYQQALGQGPEFLTYFQNEAQLDKSGLPSDRFFAERPEGSVSTLKIQRTQQEDSAVYLCASSLIGLAASLKETQYFGPGTRLLVL.

V and J are TRBV27 and TRBJ1-6, with TRBD1 as a possible D gene (5 bases). There are 18 residues in the CDR3. Germline V gene sequence: CDR1 MNHEY, CDR2 SMNVEV (reference sequence). Trimming pared 8 bases from V and 0 bases from J, leaving 20 bases between. CDR3 coding DNA: TGTGCCAGCCGTCCCCTGGGGGGGTTAAGCTCCTATAATTCACCCCTCCACTTT. It translates to CASRPLGGLSSYNSPLHF.

The chain joins TRBV7-8 to TRBJ2-3; D may be TRBD1 or TRBD2 (5 bases each). V lost 5 bases and J lost 1, with 19 bases in between. Germline V CDR1 and CDR2: SGHVS, FQNEAQ. The CDR3 totals 17 residues. DNA of the CDR3: TGTGCCAGCAGCCCGCGGGCCCGCAGGGTAGGCACAGATACGCAGTATTTT. Its translation: CASSPRARRVGTDTQYF.

The genes are TRBV11-2 and TRBJ2-7; 7 bases agree with TRBD2. Trimming cost V 2 bases and J 7 bases; bases outside gene matches: 14. Germline-derived CDR1 and CDR2 are SGHAT and FQNNGV. The CDR3 spans 16 residues. The CDR3 DNA reads as TGTGCCAGCAGCTTAATCCCTAGCGGTGGGCTAGGGGAGCAGTACTTC. Residues: CASSLIPSGGLGEQYF.

This chain joins TRBV19 and TRBJ2-3, with 9 positions matching TRBD1. Germline loops: CDR1 LNHDA, CDR2 SQIVND (reference sequence). V was clipped by 1 base and J by 2 bases; unmatched bases: 1. The CDR3 covers 15 residues. The CDR3 protein is CASSIGQGVTDTQYF. For the CDR3, the DNA is TGTGCCAGTAGTATAGGACAGGGGGTCACAGATACGCAGTATTTT.

The chain employs TRBV4-2 and TRBJ2-7; D may correspond to TRBD1 or TRBD2 (5 bases each). The CDR3 length is 15 residues. Germline CDR1 LGHNA, CDR2 YNFKEQ. V was clipped by 3 bases and J by 2 bases, with 14 bases between them. The DNA for the CDR3 is TGTGCCAGCAGCCAGGGGCTAGTGGGGGCCTACGAGCAGTACTTC. It specifies CASSQGLVGAYEQYF.

This chain links TRBV28 with TRBJ2-7, with TRBD2 matching 11 bases. Germline CDR1 reads MDHEN; CDR2 reads SYDVKM. Losses at the gene ends were 8 bases for V and 3 bases for J; bases not matched to a gene: 6. The CDR3 is 14 residues long. CDR3: CASSIAGGIYEQYF. In DNA, the CDR3 is TGTGCCAGCTCCATAGCGGGAGGGATCTACGAGCAGTACTTC.

The chain employs TRBV6-5 and TRBJ2-6; maybe TRBD2 (5 bases). V lost 4 bases, J lost 0 bases, and 10 bases lay in between. This CDR3 spans 16 amino acids. Looked up from germline, CDR1 is MNHEY and CDR2 is SVGAGI. DNA of the CDR3: TGTGCCAGCAGTTCTCGTCTAGCCTCTGGGGCCAACGTCCTGACTTTC. It translates to CASSSRLASGANVLTF.

This chain links TRBV27 with TRBJ2-7; 9 nucleotides line up with TRBD2. With 9 bases clipped from V and 5 bases from J, the junction kept 11 bases outside the gene matches. The CDR3 spans 14 residues. Germline values: CDR1 MNHEY, CDR2 SMNVEV (reference sequence). The CDR3 is CARPPGLAPNEQYF. The CDR3 DNA is TGTGCCAGACCACCGGGACTAGCCCCAAACGAGCAGTACTTC.

This clone has only one observation. This chain uses TRBV25-1 with TRBJ2-1, with a possible D match to TRBD1 (5 bases). Trimming took off 3 bases at V and 2 bases at J, with 8 bases between the two ends. The CDR3 length is 14 residues. The germline V gene has CDR1 MGHDK and CDR2 SYGVNS. DNA of the CDR3: TGTGCCAGCAGTGATGGACAAACCTACAATGAGCAGTTCTTC. This encodes CASSDGQTYNEQFF.

The chain is built from TRBV6-6 and TRBJ2-5; perhaps TRBD1 as D (5 bases). V was shortened by 8 bases and J by 5 bases, with 24 bases between the two germline ends. The germline V gene has CDR1 MNHNY and CDR2 SVGAGI (reference sequence). The CDR3 contains 16 residues. CDR3 nucleotides: TGTGCCAGCTCACCTCACCGACAGTCCCTTGGGGAGACCCAGTACTTC. Protein product: CASSPHRQSLGETQYF.